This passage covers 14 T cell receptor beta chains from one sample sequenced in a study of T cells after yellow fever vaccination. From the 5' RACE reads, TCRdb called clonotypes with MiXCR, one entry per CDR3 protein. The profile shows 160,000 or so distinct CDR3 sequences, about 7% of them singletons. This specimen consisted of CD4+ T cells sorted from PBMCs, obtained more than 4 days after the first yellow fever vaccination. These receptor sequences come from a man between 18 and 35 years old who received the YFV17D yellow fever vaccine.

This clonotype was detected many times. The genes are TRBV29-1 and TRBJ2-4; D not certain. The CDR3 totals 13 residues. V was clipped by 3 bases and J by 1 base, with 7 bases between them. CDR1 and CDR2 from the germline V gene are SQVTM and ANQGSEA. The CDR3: CSVELQAKNIQYF. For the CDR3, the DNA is TGCAGCGTTGAGTTACAGGCCAAAAACATTCAGTACTTC.

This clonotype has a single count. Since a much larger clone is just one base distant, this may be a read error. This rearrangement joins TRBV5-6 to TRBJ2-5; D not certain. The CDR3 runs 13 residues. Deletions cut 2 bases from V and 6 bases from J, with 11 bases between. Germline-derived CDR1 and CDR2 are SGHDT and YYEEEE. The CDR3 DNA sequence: TGTGCCAGCAGCTTTAGCAGGTGTAAGACCCAGTACTTC. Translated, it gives CASSFSRCKTQYF.

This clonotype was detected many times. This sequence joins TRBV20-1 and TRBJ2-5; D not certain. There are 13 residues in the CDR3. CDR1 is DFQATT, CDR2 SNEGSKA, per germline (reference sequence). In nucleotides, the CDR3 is TGCAGCGCCCCCCGGAGCCCACGGGAGACCCAGTACTTC. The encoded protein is CSAPRSPRETQYF.

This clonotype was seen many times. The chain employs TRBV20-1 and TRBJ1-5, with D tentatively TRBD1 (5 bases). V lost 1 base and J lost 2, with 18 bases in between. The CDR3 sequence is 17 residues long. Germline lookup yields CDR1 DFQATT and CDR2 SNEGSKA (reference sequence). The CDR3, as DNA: TGCAGTGCTAGAGTCGGACACGCACCCTATGGCAATCAGCCCCAGCATTTT. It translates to CSARVGHAPYGNQPQHF.

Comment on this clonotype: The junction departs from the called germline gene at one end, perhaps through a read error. The CDR3 DNA reads TGTGCCAGCAGCCGAATCCGGGACCCCTTGCACTTC. This codes for CASSRIRDPLHF. The genes are TRBV28 and TRBJ2-1, with D perhaps being TRBD1 or TRBD2 (5 bases each). Germline lookup yields CDR1 MDHEN and CDR2 SYDVKM. CDR3 length: 12 residues.

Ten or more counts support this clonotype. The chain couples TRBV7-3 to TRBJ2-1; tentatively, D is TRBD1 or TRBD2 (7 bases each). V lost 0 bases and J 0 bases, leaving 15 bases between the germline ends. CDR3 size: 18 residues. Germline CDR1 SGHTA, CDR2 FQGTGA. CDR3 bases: TGTGCCAGCAGCTTAACCAGGGGGGGCCCGAGCTCCTACAATGAGCAGTTCTTC. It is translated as CASSLTRGGPSSYNEQFF.

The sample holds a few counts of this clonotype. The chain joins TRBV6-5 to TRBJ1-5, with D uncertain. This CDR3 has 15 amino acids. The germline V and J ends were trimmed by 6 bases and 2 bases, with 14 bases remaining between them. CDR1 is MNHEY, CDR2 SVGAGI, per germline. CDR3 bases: TGTGCCAGCAGGTGGGGTGGTCCTGGCAATCAGCCCCAGCATTTT. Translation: CASRWGGPGNQPQHF.

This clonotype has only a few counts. The CDR3 loop is CASSLEVLETQYF. In nucleotides, the CDR3 is TGCGCCAGCAGCTTGGAAGTCTTAGAGACCCAGTACTTC. The V call is TRBV5-1, the J call TRBJ2-5; D call uncertain. V gave up 0 bases and J gave up 4 bases, with 7 bases separating them. This CDR3 has 13 residues. Germline CDR1 SGHRS, CDR2 YFSETQ.

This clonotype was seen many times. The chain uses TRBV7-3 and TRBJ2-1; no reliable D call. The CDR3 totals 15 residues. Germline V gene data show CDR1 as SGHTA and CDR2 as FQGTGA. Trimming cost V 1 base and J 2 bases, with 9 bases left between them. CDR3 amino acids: CASSLRLDAYNEQFF. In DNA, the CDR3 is TGTGCCAGCAGCTTAAGGCTAGACGCCTACAATGAGCAGTTCTTC. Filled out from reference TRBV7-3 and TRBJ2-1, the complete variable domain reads GAGVSQTPSNKVTEKGKYVELRCDPISGHTALYWYRQSLGQGPEFLIYFQGTGAADDSGLPNDRFFAVRPEGSVSTLKIQRTERGDSAVYLCASSLRLDAYNEQFFGPGTRLTVL.

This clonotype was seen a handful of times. CDR3 sequence (DNA): TGTGCCAGCAGTCCTAAGGACAGGCGAAGGGACCCAGAGACCCAGTACTTC. Encoded protein: CASSPKDRRRDPETQYF. V and J are TRBV6-1 and TRBJ2-5, with 7 bases matching TRBD1. Germline V gives CDR1 MNHNS, CDR2 SASEGT. This CDR3 comprises 17 residues. Trimming took 5 bases from V and 4 from J; bases not matched to a gene: 16.

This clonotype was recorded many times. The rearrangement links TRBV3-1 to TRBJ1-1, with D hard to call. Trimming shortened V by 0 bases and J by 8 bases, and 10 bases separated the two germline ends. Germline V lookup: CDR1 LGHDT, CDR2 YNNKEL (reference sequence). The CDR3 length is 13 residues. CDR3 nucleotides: TGTGCCAGCAGCCAAGATCTCACGCAAGAAGCTTTCTTT. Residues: CASSQDLTQEAFF.

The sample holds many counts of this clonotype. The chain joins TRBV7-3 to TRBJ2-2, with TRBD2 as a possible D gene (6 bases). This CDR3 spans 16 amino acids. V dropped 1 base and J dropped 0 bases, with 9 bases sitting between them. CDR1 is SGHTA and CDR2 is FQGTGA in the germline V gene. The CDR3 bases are TGTGCCAGCAGCTTAATCGGGAGTACGAACACCGGGGAGCTGTTTTTT. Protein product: CASSLIGSTNTGELFF. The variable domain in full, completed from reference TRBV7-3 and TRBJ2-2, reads GAGVSQTPSNKVTEKGKYVELRCDPISGHTALYWYRQSLGQGPEFLIYFQGTGAADDSGLPNDRFFAVRPEGSVSTLKIQRTERGDSAVYLCASSLIGSTNTGELFFGEGSRLTVL.

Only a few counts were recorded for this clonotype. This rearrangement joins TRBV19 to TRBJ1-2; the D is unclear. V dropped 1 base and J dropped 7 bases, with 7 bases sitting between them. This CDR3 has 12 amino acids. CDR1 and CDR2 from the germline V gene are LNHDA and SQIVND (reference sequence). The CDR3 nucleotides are TGTGCCAGTAGTATAGTGGGTCGTGGCTACACCTTC. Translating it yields CASSIVGRGYTF.

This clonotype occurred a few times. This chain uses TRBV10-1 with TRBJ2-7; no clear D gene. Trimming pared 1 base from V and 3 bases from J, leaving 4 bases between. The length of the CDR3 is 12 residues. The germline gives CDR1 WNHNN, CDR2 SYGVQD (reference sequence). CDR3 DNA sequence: TGCGCCAGCAGTGAGTTTAGCTACGAGCAGTACTTC. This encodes CASSEFSYEQYF.